Following are 13 T cell receptor beta chains from one sample sequenced in a study of cytomegalovirus exposure and HLA in healthy donors. PCR employed 60 Vbeta and 13 Jbeta primers. Measured with immunoSEQ multiplex PCR; TCRdb has only the in-frame clones, and not every one. This repertoire shows around 100,000 clones, roughly 71% found once; its top ten account for under 13%. Material for sequencing was PBMCs. All receptors come from a middle-aged man in good health and CMV-seropositive.

There are a few counts of this clone. The chain combines TRBV10-3 with TRBJ2-7, with 11 bases fitting TRBD1. Per the germline V gene, CDR1 is ENHRY and CDR2 is SYGVKD. After removal of 6 bases from V and 4 bases from J, the junction contained 14 bases not matched to a gene. The CDR3 loop spans 17 amino acids. The CDR3 loop is CAISPPGQGAFRYEQYV. The CDR3 coding sequence is TGTGCCATCAGCCCACCTGGACAGGGGGCCTTTCGGTACGAGCAGTACGTC.

As DNA, the CDR3 is TGTGCCAGCGTGTGGGACAGGGCAACAGATACGCAGTATTTT. It is translated as CASVWDRATDTQYF. The V and J genes are TRBV6-1 and TRBJ2-3, with TRBD1 identical over 9 bases. V was pared by 8 bases and J by 3 bases, with 6 bases of the junction left unmatched. CDR1 is MNHNS, CDR2 SASEGT, per germline. The CDR3 has 14 amino acids.

In this sample, this clone turned up a few times. The chain uses TRBV18 and TRBJ2-3; a weak D match, TRBD1 (5 bases). Per germline, CDR1 KGHSH and CDR2 LQKENI. Trimming left V 0 bases short and J 2 bases short, with 18 bases between. There are 18 residues in the CDR3. Written as DNA, the CDR3 is TGTGCCAGCTCACCACCCTCGGACACAAGACCACTCACAGATACGCAGTATTTT. The encoded protein is CASSPPSDTRPLTDTQYF. Based on the CDR3 plus reference TRBV18 and TRBJ2-3, the full variable domain is NAGVMQNPRHLVRRRGQEARLRCSPMKGHSHVYWYRQLPEEGLKFMVYLQKENIIDESGMPKERFSAEFPKEGPSILRIQQVVRGDSAAYFCASSPPSDTRPLTDTQYFGPGTRLTVL.

This chain joins TRBV4-1 and TRBJ2-7; a weak D match, TRBD1 (6 bases). Per the germline V gene, CDR1 is MGHRA and CDR2 is YSYEKL. Trimming removed 2 bases at V and 2 bases at J, with 16 bases between. The CDR3 is made up of 16 amino acids. In DNA form, the CDR3 reads TGCGCCAGCAGCCAAACGGGTACAGGGTACGCCTACGAGCAGTACTTC. Protein product: CASSQTGTGYAYEQYF.

This rearrangement joins TRBV18 to TRBJ2-7; D not resolved. V shed 5 bases and J shed 7 bases, with 18 bases lying between them. The CDR3 consists of 14 residues. In germline, CDR1 is KGHSH, CDR2 LQKENI. CDR3 amino acids: CASSAAPATREQYV. CDR3 bases: TGTGCCAGCTCAGCCGCCCCCGCGACACGGGAGCAGTACGTC.

The chain has TRBV7-6 and TRBJ1-2; 9 nucleotides line up with TRBD1. The V gene's germline CDR1 is SGHVS and CDR2 FNYEAQ. J lost 8 bases, V lost 5 bases, and 9 bases had no gene match. The CDR3 totals 14 residues. The CDR3 is CASSKQGAGEGYTF. The CDR3 bases are TGTGCCAGCAGCAAACAGGGGGCAGGGGAAGGCTACACCTTC.

The V call is TRBV27, the J call TRBJ1-5, with D possibly TRBD1 on 5 matching bases. Trimming took 6 bases from V and 6 from J, leaving 15 bases between them. The CDR3 length is 14 residues. Germline CDR1 and CDR2: MNHEY and SMNVEV (reference sequence). The DNA for the CDR3 is TGTGCCAGCAGACTTGGACAAGAAGGTCAGCCCCAGCATTTT. It specifies CASRLGQEGQPQHF.

The chain joins TRBV7-3 to TRBJ2-1; 8 positions match TRBD1. The V gene's germline CDR1 is SGHTA and CDR2 FQGTGA. After removal of 5 bases from V and 8 bases from J, the junction contained 11 bases not matched to a gene. The CDR3 runs 15 residues. This CDR3 reads CASSPGQGAGDEQFF. The CDR3 coding sequence is TGTGCCAGCAGCCCTGGGCAGGGGGCAGGGGATGAGCAGTTCTTC.

The V gene is TRBV19, the J gene TRBJ1-1; the D is unclear. Trimming removed 0 bases at V and 0 bases at J, with 11 bases between. The CDR3 totals 16 residues. The germline V gene encodes CDR1 LNHDA and CDR2 SQIVND (reference sequence). CDR3 nucleotide sequence: TGTGCCAGTAGTATAGAGTCGGGTACTTTGAACACTGAAGCTTTCTTT. Its translation: CASSIESGTLNTEAFF.

The V call is TRBV4-2, the J call TRBJ2-3, with a tentative D call TRBD2 (5 bases). This CDR3 is 16 amino acids long. CDR1 and CDR2 from the germline V gene are LGHNA and YNFKEQ. Trimming removed 3 bases from V and 0 bases from J, with 13 bases in between. The CDR3 region is CASSHPSYLSTDTQYF. The DNA for the CDR3 is TGTGCCAGCAGCCACCCTAGCTACCTTAGCACAGATACGCAGTATTTT.

This clone was observed a handful of times. The V and J genes are TRBV28 and TRBJ1-1; no clear D gene. V shed 4 bases and J shed 4 bases, with 13 bases lying between them. Germline CDR1 MDHEN, CDR2 SYDVKM. The CDR3 has 14 amino acids. In DNA form, the CDR3 reads TGTGCCAGCAGTTGGGCAGGAGGTACCACTGAAGCTTTCTTT. It yields the protein CASSWAGGTTEAFF.

This clone occurred once. The rearrangement uses TRBV2 and TRBJ1-2, with D tentatively TRBD1 (6 bases). Between the trimmed V and J ends, which lost 6 bases and 6 bases, there was a span of 17 bases. CDR3 length: 14 residues. CDR1 is SNHLY, CDR2 FYNNEI, per germline. CDR3 nucleotides: TGTGCCAGCAGCCGATGGGACACTCTGGATGGCTACACCTTC. It encodes CASSRWDTLDGYTF. Full variable domain (missing parts from reference TRBV2 and TRBJ1-2): EPEVTQTPSHQVTQMGQEVILRCVPISNHLYFYWYRQILGQKVEFLVSFYNNEISEKSEIFDDQFSVERPDGSNFTLKIRSTKLEDSAMYFCASSRWDTLDGYTFGSGTRLTVV.

J is TRBJ2-5 and V is TRBV7-2, with D possibly being TRBD1 (6 bases). V lost 4 bases to trimming and J lost 4 bases, with 10 bases between them. The germline gives CDR1 SGHTA, CDR2 FQGNSA. The CDR3 totals 13 residues. The CDR3 DNA reads TGTGCCAGCAGCTCCCCAGGGGTAGAGACCCAGTACTTC. Its protein is CASSSPGVETQYF. The complete variable domain, with remaining parts taken from reference TRBV7-2 and TRBJ2-5, reads GAGVSQSPSNKVTEKGKDVELRCDPISGHTALYWYRQSLGQGLEFLIYFQGNSAPDKSGLPSDRFSAERTGGSVSTLTIQRTQQEDSAVYLCASSSPGVETQYFGPGTRLLVL.